These T cell receptor beta chains were read from a single sample in a study of blood T cell repertoires in COVID-19. This table comes from immunoSEQ multiplex PCR, and its TCRdb copy is limited to in-frame clones, with some not included. This table holds about 220,000 clones, 65% to 90% found once. Sequenced material: peripheral blood. The origin of the receptors is a man aged 45-65 years with active or convalescent COVID-19. Both conserved end residues are part of each CDR3. Each record gives: clone size, D gene, V gene, J gene, CDR3 protein, CDR3 DNA. The D gene is left open where the match is weak. Clone size is stated in some rows and not others, as once, few, many or a class when expanded.

clone size: once; D gene: TRBD2; V gene: TRBV19; J gene: TRBJ2-1; CDR3 protein: CASALPAGGGNEQFF; CDR3 DNA: TGTGCCAGTGCCCTCCCAGCGGGAGGAGGGAATGAGCAGTTCTTC
clone size: -; D gene: TRBD1; V gene: TRBV3-1/TRBV3-2; J gene: TRBJ1-3; CDR3 protein: CASSPDRGPGNTIYF; CDR3 DNA: TGTGCCAGCAGCCCGGACAGGGGACCTGGAAACACCATATATTTT
clone size: -; D gene: -; V gene: TRBV27; J gene: TRBJ2-5; CDR3 protein: CASRSLGASQETQYF; CDR3 DNA: TGTGCCAGCAGATCGCTTGGAGCGAGCCAAGAGACCCAGTACTTC
clone size: -; D gene: -; V gene: TRBV5-1; J gene: TRBJ2-1; CDR3 protein: CASSPGLFYNEQFF; CDR3 DNA: TGCGCCAGCAGCCCCGGACTATTCTACAATGAGCAGTTCTTC
clone size: -; D gene: TRBD2; V gene: TRBV6-6; J gene: TRBJ2-2; CDR3 protein: CASTPGGSGGELFF; CDR3 DNA: TGTGCCAGCACCCCGGGGGGTAGCGGCGGGGAGCTGTTTTTT
clone size: -; D gene: TRBD2; V gene: TRBV6-6; J gene: TRBJ2-7; CDR3 protein: CASGRTSESYEQYF; CDR3 DNA: TGTGCCAGCGGGAGGACTAGCGAGTCCTACGAGCAGTACTTC
clone size: -; D gene: TRBD1; V gene: TRBV2; J gene: TRBJ1-4; CDR3 protein: CASRLFLQGANEKLFF; CDR3 DNA: TGTGCCAGCAGGTTATTTTTACAGGGGGCAAATGAAAAACTGTTTTTT
clone size: -; D gene: -; V gene: TRBV28; J gene: TRBJ2-3; CDR3 protein: CASSLSGLSRDNADTQYF; CDR3 DNA: TGTGCCAGCAGTTTATCGGGTTTATCCAGGGATAACGCAGATACGCAGTATTTT
clone size: -; D gene: TRBD2; V gene: TRBV3-1/TRBV3-2; J gene: TRBJ2-1; CDR3 protein: CASSLASGRNEQFF; CDR3 DNA: TGTGCCAGCAGCCTAGCTAGCGGGAGGAATGAGCAGTTCTTC
clone size: -; D gene: TRBD1; V gene: TRBV28; J gene: TRBJ2-7; CDR3 protein: CASTPTGASYEQYF; CDR3 DNA: TGTGCCAGCACCCCGACAGGGGCCTCCTACGAGCAGTACTTC
clone size: -; D gene: -; V gene: TRBV2; J gene: TRBJ1-5; CDR3 protein: CASSKGPYQPQHF; CDR3 DNA: TGTGCCAGCAGTAAAGGGCCCTATCAGCCCCAGCATTTT
clone size: -; D gene: -; V gene: TRBV28; J gene: TRBJ2-3; CDR3 protein: CASSLLATDTQYF; CDR3 DNA: TGTGCCAGCAGTTTACTGGCCACAGATACGCAGTATTTT
clone size: -; D gene: TRBD1; V gene: TRBV7-2; J gene: TRBJ2-5; CDR3 protein: CASSRRTGEETQYF; CDR3 DNA: TGTGCCAGCAGCCGTCGGACAGGAGAAGAGACCCAGTACTTC
clone size: -; D gene: -; V gene: TRBV7-2; J gene: TRBJ1-2; CDR3 protein: CASSRTDGVVGYTF; CDR3 DNA: TGTGCCAGCAGCCGGACAGATGGAGTAGTGGGCTACACCTTC
clone size: -; D gene: -; V gene: TRBV13; J gene: TRBJ2-4; CDR3 protein: CASSLGEKGKNIQYF; CDR3 DNA: TGTGCCAGCAGCTTAGGTGAAAAGGGGAAAAACATTCAGTACTTC
clone size: -; D gene: TRBD2; V gene: TRBV9; J gene: TRBJ2-7; CDR3 protein: CASSVAGGGAPYEQYF; CDR3 DNA: TGTGCCAGCAGCGTAGCGGGGGGGGGCGCCCCCTACGAGCAGTACTTC
clone size: -; D gene: TRBD1; V gene: TRBV29-1; J gene: TRBJ2-7; CDR3 protein: CSVEGTGTYEQYF; CDR3 DNA: TGCAGCGTTGAAGGGACAGGGACCTACGAGCAGTACTTC
clone size: -; D gene: TRBD2; V gene: TRBV28; J gene: TRBJ2-3; CDR3 protein: CASSLRGGLSTDTQYF; CDR3 DNA: TGTGCCAGCAGTTTACGGGGGGGACTAAGCACAGATACGCAGTATTTT
clone size: -; D gene: -; V gene: TRBV28; J gene: TRBJ2-5; CDR3 protein: CAGAPSVRRETQYF; CDR3 DNA: TGTGCCGGAGCCCCGAGTGTCCGGAGGGAGACCCAGTACTTC
clone size: -; D gene: TRBD2; V gene: TRBV2; J gene: TRBJ2-3; CDR3 protein: CASSEGLAGGVGTDTQYF; CDR3 DNA: TGTGCCAGCAGTGAAGGACTAGCGGGGGGGGTTGGCACAGATACGCAGTATTTT
clone size: -; D gene: -; V gene: TRBV15; J gene: TRBJ1-6; CDR3 protein: CATSEAANSPLHF; CDR3 DNA: TGTGCCACCAGCGAGGCAGCTAATTCACCCCTCCACTTT
clone size: -; D gene: -; V gene: TRBV15; J gene: TRBJ2-7; CDR3 protein: CATSSGRGGPYEQYF; CDR3 DNA: TGTGCCACCAGCTCAGGGCGGGGTGGCCCCTACGAGCAGTACTTC
clone size: -; D gene: TRBD1; V gene: TRBV5-5; J gene: TRBJ1-2; CDR3 protein: CASSLGQGASYGYTF; CDR3 DNA: TGTGCCAGCAGCTTGGGGCAGGGGGCCTCCTATGGCTACACCTTC
clone size: -; D gene: -; V gene: TRBV4-3; J gene: TRBJ2-2; CDR3 protein: CASSQDHRGGTGELFF; CDR3 DNA: TGCGCCAGCAGCCAAGATCACAGGGGAGGCACCGGGGAGCTGTTTTTT
clone size: once; D gene: TRBD1; V gene: TRBV6-6; J gene: TRBJ2-3; CDR3 protein: CASIDRGTDTQYF; CDR3 DNA: TGTGCCAGCATAGACAGGGGCACAGATACGCAGTATTTT
clone size: -; D gene: -; V gene: TRBV7-6; J gene: TRBJ1-3; CDR3 protein: CASSAEHGSTIYF; CDR3 DNA: TGTGCCAGCAGCGCCGAACATGGTTCCACCATATATTTT
clone size: -; D gene: -; V gene: TRBV6-5; J gene: TRBJ1-5; CDR3 protein: CASSSLPRVSNQPQHF; CDR3 DNA: TGTGCCAGCAGTTCCCTCCCCCGGGTTAGCAATCAGCCCCAGCATTTT
clone size: -; D gene: -; V gene: TRBV5-1; J gene: TRBJ2-7; CDR3 protein: CASTPGQKTYEQYF; CDR3 DNA: TGCGCCAGCACCCCTGGACAAAAAACCTACGAGCAGTACTTC
clone size: -; D gene: TRBD1; V gene: TRBV28; J gene: TRBJ2-7; CDR3 protein: CASRGTVTYEQYF; CDR3 DNA: TGTGCCAGCAGAGGGACAGTAACCTACGAGCAGTACTTC
clone size: -; D gene: TRBD1; V gene: TRBV5-4; J gene: TRBJ2-7; CDR3 protein: CASSARDRGHYEQYF; CDR3 DNA: TGTGCCAGCAGCGCAAGGGACAGGGGGCACTACGAGCAGTACTTC
clone size: -; D gene: -; V gene: TRBV2; J gene: TRBJ1-2; CDR3 protein: CASSSLTPGYGYTF; CDR3 DNA: TGTGCCAGCAGCTCTTTAACCCCGGGCTATGGCTACACCTTC
clone size: -; D gene: -; V gene: TRBV28; J gene: TRBJ2-2; CDR3 protein: CASSWRAGELFF; CDR3 DNA: TGTGCCAGCAGTTGGAGGGCCGGGGAGCTGTTTTTT
clone size: -; D gene: TRBD2; V gene: TRBV2; J gene: TRBJ2-7; CDR3 protein: CASRKSSGRALGEQYF; CDR3 DNA: TGTGCCAGCAGGAAGTCTAGCGGGAGGGCCTTAGGCGAGCAGTACTTC
clone size: -; D gene: TRBD2; V gene: TRBV2; J gene: TRBJ2-7; CDR3 protein: CASTINSGGSYEQYF; CDR3 DNA: TGTGCCAGCACTATCAATTCCGGGGGGTCCTACGAGCAGTACTTC
clone size: -; D gene: TRBD2; V gene: TRBV4-1; J gene: TRBJ2-2; CDR3 protein: CASSQVPFGTAGGPNTGELFF; CDR3 DNA: TGCGCCAGCAGCCAAGTCCCGTTCGGGACAGCGGGGGGACCGAACACCGGGGAGCTGTTTTTT
clone size: -; D gene: -; V gene: TRBV5-8; J gene: TRBJ2-5; CDR3 protein: CASSLWQGKETQYF; CDR3 DNA: TGTGCCAGCAGCTTGTGGCAGGGAAAAGAGACCCAGTACTTC
clone size: -; D gene: TRBD1; V gene: TRBV2; J gene: TRBJ2-1; CDR3 protein: CASSGGQGAPGYNEQFF; CDR3 DNA: TGTGCCAGCAGTGGGGGACAGGGGGCGCCAGGGTACAATGAGCAGTTCTTC
clone size: -; D gene: -; V gene: TRBV7-9; J gene: TRBJ1-4; CDR3 protein: CASSYPGVTNEKLFF; CDR3 DNA: TGTGCCAGCAGCTACCCAGGGGTAACTAATGAAAAACTGTTTTTT
clone size: -; D gene: -; V gene: TRBV7-2; J gene: TRBJ1-5; CDR3 protein: CASSSGYARQPQHF; CDR3 DNA: TGTGCCAGCAGCTCGGGGTACGCAAGGCAGCCCCAGCATTTT
clone size: -; D gene: TRBD2; V gene: TRBV7-2; J gene: TRBJ2-7; CDR3 protein: CASSYPGTSGSYEQYF; CDR3 DNA: TGTGCCAGCAGCTACCCCGGGACTAGCGGGAGCTACGAGCAGTACTTC
clone size: -; D gene: -; V gene: TRBV7-7; J gene: TRBJ2-1; CDR3 protein: CASSLSAGPSSNEQFF; CDR3 DNA: TGTGCTAGCAGCTTATCGGCGGGGCCTTCGTCTAATGAGCAGTTCTTC
clone size: -; D gene: -; V gene: TRBV7-9; J gene: TRBJ2-1; CDR3 protein: CASSLKVAPYNEQFF; CDR3 DNA: TGTGCCAGCAGCTTAAAGGTAGCCCCCTACAATGAGCAGTTCTTC
clone size: -; D gene: TRBD1; V gene: TRBV11-3; J gene: TRBJ2-1; CDR3 protein: CASSLTPGQGNNEQFF; CDR3 DNA: TGTGCCAGCAGCCTAACCCCGGGACAGGGAAATAATGAGCAGTTCTTC
clone size: -; D gene: TRBD2; V gene: TRBV9; J gene: TRBJ2-2; CDR3 protein: CASSVVGAGLAPGELFF; CDR3 DNA: TGTGCCAGCAGCGTAGTAGGGGCGGGACTAGCTCCCGGGGAGCTGTTTTTT